The clone carrying this TCR beta chain appeared once. These data come from a study of cytomegalovirus exposure and HLA in healthy donors. About the study: There were some 81 million unique TCRs (from HLA-typed donors) in an early data release.

This PCR relied on a set of 60 Vbeta primers and 13 Jbeta primers. The table came from immunoSEQ multiplex PCR; TCRdb's copy has only in-frame clones and leaves some out. The top ten hold 1.5% to 2% of the sample, which has roughly 100,000 clones, roughly four fifths seen once. Trimming left V 6 bases short and J 2 bases short, with 12 bases between. From germline, CDR1 is SEHNR and CDR2 FQNEAQ (reference sequence). This CDR3 has 14 residues. The V and J genes are TRBV7-9 and TRBJ2-3, with D perhaps TRBD2 (6 bases). The specimen sequenced was PBMCs. This TCR was recovered from a man aged 45 to 65 in good health and CMV-seronegative. CDR3 coding DNA: TGTGCCAGCAGAGTGGGCGGGATCACAGATACGCAGTATTTT. Translated: CASRVGGITDTQYF. Drawing the rest from reference TRBV7-9 and TRBJ2-3, the complete variable domain is DTGVSQNPRHKITKRGQNVTFRCDPISEHNRLYWYRQTLGQGPEFLTYFQNEAQLEKSRLLSDRFSAERPKGSFSTLEIQRTEQGDSAMYLCASRVGGITDTQYFGPGTRLTVL.